Below are 24 T cell receptor beta chains sequenced from a single sample in a study of HIV-infected patients and healthy controls. Alpha and beta constant-region primers primed reverse transcription of around 500 ng RNA. Separate chain-specific third strand synthesis with multiplexing indices produced the alpha and beta libraries. TCRdb ran MiXCR on the 5' RACE reads and lists one entry per CDR3 protein. In the table there are 15,000 to 20,000 distinct CDR3 sequences, around 10% of which are singletons. Whole blood was used without fractionation, so all unsorted peripheral T cells were included. The sample was blood. The receptors here all came from an adult in good health.

This clonotype was picked up many times. This chain connects TRBV6-5 to TRBJ2-6; D remains unclear. This CDR3 spans 15 amino acids. Trimming stripped 2 bases from V and 0 bases from J, with 5 bases between. The germline gives CDR1 MNHEY, CDR2 SVGAGI. The CDR3 loop is CASSYGDSGANVLTF. DNA for the CDR3: TGTGCCAGCAGTTACGGAGACTCTGGGGCCAACGTCCTGACTTTC.

This clonotype was detected ten times or more. The rearrangement joins TRBV6-6 to TRBJ2-1, with 7 bases that match TRBD1. Germline loops: CDR1 MNHNY, CDR2 SVGAGI (reference sequence). The CDR3 runs 15 residues. V lost 2 bases to trimming and J lost 3 bases; unmatched junction nucleotides: 4. CDR3 DNA sequence: TGTGCCAGCAGTTACCCTGGGACAGTCTACAATGAGCAGTTCTTC. Protein: CASSYPGTVYNEQFF.

The chain combines TRBV18 with TRBJ1-3; 7 nucleotides line up with TRBD1. After removal of 0 bases from V and 2 bases from J, the junction contained 22 bases not matched to a gene. In germline, CDR1 is KGHSH, CDR2 LQKENI. This CDR3 comprises 22 residues. The DNA of the CDR3 is TGTGCCAGCTCACCACCGGTCCGAGGAGGGGGCGAGAGATCTGGGGCTGGAAACACCATATATTTT. Translated: CASSPPVRGGGERSGAGNTIYF.

In its sample, this clonotype was seen many times. In nucleotides, the CDR3 is TGTGCCAGCAGGAAACTAGCGGGAGTCAATGAGCAGTTCTTC. Its translation: CASRKLAGVNEQFF. This chain connects TRBV5-5 to TRBJ2-1; 11 nucleotides line up with TRBD2. V shed 5 bases and J 6 bases; nucleotides not matched to a gene: 4. Germline V gene sequence: CDR1 SGHKS, CDR2 YYEKEE (reference sequence). The CDR3 runs to 14 residues.

The rearrangement joins TRBV6-2 or TRBV6-3 to TRBJ1-2, with D possibly TRBD1 on 6 matching bases. V gave up 6 bases and J gave up 5 bases, with 13 bases separating them. This CDR3 spans 13 amino acids. Germline V CDR1 and CDR2: MNHEY, SVGEGT. The CDR3 DNA reads TGTGCCAGCAGCCCGACAGGAGATTATGGCTACACCTTC. Its protein product is CASSPTGDYGYTF.

This clonotype was observed a few times. This chain connects TRBV7-2 to TRBJ1-1; no reliable D call. The V gene lost 0 bases and the J gene lost 4 bases, with 12 bases spanning the gap. There are 15 residues in the CDR3. CDR1 is SGHTA, CDR2 FQGNSA, per germline. The CDR3 protein is CASSLARSMGTEAFF. Here the CDR3 DNA reads TGTGCCAGCAGCTTAGCGCGCTCGATGGGCACTGAAGCTTTCTTT.

This clonotype was recorded many times. The genes are TRBV6-5 and TRBJ2-2; 8 positions agree with TRBD1. The CDR3 is made up of 17 amino acids. CDR1 is MNHEY, CDR2 SVGAGI, per germline. V lost 6 bases to trimming and J lost 6 bases; unmatched junction nucleotides: 15. The CDR3 DNA reads TGTGCCAGCAGGAGAGACAGGGGAGCGATTAGCGCCGGGGAGCTGTTTTTT. This encodes CASRRDRGAISAGELFF.

This clonotype is judged medium-sized. The junction differs from germline at one of its ends, possibly a read error. The CDR3 DNA reads as TGTCATATGAGGCTAGCGGGACCCTACGAGCAGTACTTC. It translates to CHMRLAGPYEQYF. This sequence joins TRBV29-1 and TRBJ2-7; 9 bases map to TRBD2. This CDR3 is built from 13 residues. Looked up from germline, CDR1 is SQVTM and CDR2 is ANQGSEA.

This clonotype appeared many times. The chain is built from TRBV7-3 and TRBJ2-5; D is unclear. The CDR3 length is 13 residues. CDR1 and CDR2 from the germline V gene are SGHTA and FQGTGA. V lost 3 bases to trimming and J lost 2 bases, with 7 bases between them. Here the CDR3 DNA reads TGTGCCAGCAGCTTTGGGATACAAGAGACCCAGTACTTC. Translating it yields CASSFGIQETQYF.

This clonotype ranks as medium-sized (0.01 to 0.1%). The chain uses TRBV18 and TRBJ1-1, with TRBD1 matching over 12 bases. Germline CDR1 and CDR2: KGHSH and LQKENI. The CDR3 has 15 residues. V was clipped by 7 bases and J by 3 bases; unmatched bases: 6. DNA for the CDR3: TGTGCCAGCTTGGTAGGGACAGGGGGCTACACTGAAGCTTTCTTT. Protein: CASLVGTGGYTEAFF.

This clonotype showed up many times. The gene calls are TRBV7-2 and TRBJ2-5; the D is unclear. From germline, CDR1 is SGHTA and CDR2 FQGNSA. Trimming removed 7 bases from V and 5 bases from J, with 11 bases in between. CDR3 size: 12 residues. The CDR3 is CASNLGLETQYF. The CDR3 nucleotides read TGTGCCAGCAACTTGGGTCTCGAGACCCAGTACTTC.

This clonotype was observed many times. The chain is built from TRBV27 and TRBJ2-7; D is perhaps TRBD1 or TRBD2 (6 bases each). CDR3 length equals 16 residues. V was clipped by 6 bases and J by 0 bases, with 18 bases between them. The germline V gene encodes CDR1 MNHEY and CDR2 SMNVEV (reference sequence). The DNA of the CDR3 is TGTGCCAGCAGCCCTCCGGGGGCCCGAGGCTCCTACGAGCAGTACTTC. Translating gives CASSPPGARGSYEQYF.

The V and J genes are TRBV6-2 or TRBV6-3 and TRBJ2-7, with D maybe TRBD2 (6 bases). Trimming shortened V by 7 bases and J by 5 bases, and 15 bases separated the two germline ends. This CDR3 is 13 amino acids long. CDR1 is MNHEY, CDR2 SVGEGT, per germline. DNA of the CDR3: TGTGCCAGCACCGGGCTAGCGAAGCACGAGCAGTACTTC. Protein product: CASTGLAKHEQYF.

The rearrangement uses TRBV5-4 and TRBJ2-1, with a possible D match to TRBD2 (6 bases). CDR3 size: 11 residues. Per germline, CDR1 SGHNT and CDR2 YYREEE (reference sequence). Trimming shortened V by 5 bases and J by 9 bases, and 9 bases separated the two germline ends. The CDR3 reads CASSKGGEQFF. As DNA, the CDR3 is TGTGCCAGCAGTAAGGGAGGTGAGCAGTTCTTC.

This clonotype occurred many times. The chain couples TRBV7-9 to TRBJ1-2, with D tentatively TRBD1 (5 bases). CDR1 is SEHNR, CDR2 FQNEAQ, per germline (reference sequence). The germline V and J ends were trimmed by 1 base and 4 bases, with 16 bases remaining between them. The CDR3 covers 16 residues. The CDR3 sequence: CASSLEVPVGTYGYTF. The CDR3 DNA reads as TGTGCCAGCAGCTTAGAAGTTCCGGTGGGGACCTATGGCTACACCTTC.

This clonotype was seen at least ten times. The chain couples TRBV6-6 to TRBJ1-1; the match to TRBD1 covers 10 bases. This CDR3 has 16 residues. Trimming removed 0 bases from V and 3 bases from J; junction bases left unmatched: 4. Germline V gene sequence: CDR1 MNHNY, CDR2 SVGAGI (reference sequence). The CDR3, as DNA: TGTGCCAGCAGTTACTCGAGGACAGGGGGGTACACTGAAGCTTTCTTT. Translating it yields CASSYSRTGGYTEAFF.

This clonotype was counted ten times or more. This sequence joins TRBV15 and TRBJ1-5, with 9 bases matching TRBD1. The CDR3 is made up of 14 amino acids. Germline CDR1 and CDR2: LNHNV and YYDKDF (reference sequence). V lost 6 bases and J lost 7; bases outside the gene matches: 7. The CDR3 region has the DNA TGTGCCACCAGTGGGACAGGGTCACGGCAGCCCCAGCATTTT. Its translation: CATSGTGSRQPQHF.

This clonotype was detected ten times or more. The chain carries TRBV18 and TRBJ1-1, with D possibly matching TRBD1 (6 bases). CDR1 is KGHSH, CDR2 LQKENI, per germline. This CDR3 region has 17 residues. The germline V and J ends were trimmed by 1 base and 4 bases, with 19 bases remaining between them. The CDR3 here is CASSPRSLKGGGTEAFF. Written as DNA, the CDR3 is TGTGCCAGCTCACCACGGTCTTTGAAGGGGGGGGGCACTGAAGCTTTCTTT.

This clonotype was counted many times. The V call is TRBV6-5, the J call TRBJ1-1; possibly TRBD1 for D (5 bases). CDR1 and CDR2 from the germline V gene are MNHEY and SVGAGI. The CDR3 runs 13 residues. V was shortened by 6 bases and J by 5 bases, with 13 bases between the two germline ends. CDR3 bases: TGTGCCAGCAGCTTGGGGCGTAGAACTGAAGCTTTCTTT. Translating gives CASSLGRRTEAFF.

This clonotype occurred a few times. This rearrangement joins TRBV29-1 to TRBJ1-1; D ambiguous. Germline loops: CDR1 SQVTM, CDR2 ANQGSEA. With 4 bases removed from V and 11 bases from J, the gap between germline ends came to 14 bases. The CDR3 has 11 amino acids. The CDR3: CSVGGGLAAFF. The CDR3, as DNA: TGCAGCGTTGGGGGTGGACTTGCGGCTTTCTTT.

This clonotype was observed at least ten times. This chain connects TRBV4-2 to TRBJ2-1; TRBD1 might be the D (5 bases). CDR1 is LGHNA, CDR2 YNFKEQ, per germline. The V end lost 2 bases, the J end lost 14 bases, and 25 bases lay between the germline ends. The CDR3 spans 16 residues. For the CDR3, the DNA is TGTGCCAGCAGCCAACGTGCAGGGCCCGACCCACCAATGGAGTTCTTC. Protein: CASSQRAGPDPPMEFF.

This clonotype was found a few times. The chain links TRBV6-2 or TRBV6-3 to TRBJ1-6; 10 bases map to TRBD1. Germline values: CDR1 MNHEY, CDR2 SVGEGT. The CDR3 extends over 15 amino acids. V lost 6 bases, J lost 9 bases, and 8 bases stayed unmatched. The CDR3 protein is CASSRPGTGVSPLHF. CDR3 DNA sequence: TGTGCCAGCAGCCGCCCCGGGACAGGGGTTTCACCCCTCCACTTT.

CDR3 protein: CASSEATAQQYF. The CDR3 DNA sequence: TGTGCCAGCAGTGAAGCGACGGCCCAGCAGTACTTC. The V call is TRBV2, the J call TRBJ2-7; D not certain. The V gene's germline CDR1 is SNHLY and CDR2 FYNNEI. Trimming shortened V by 0 bases and J by 8 bases, and 8 bases separated the two germline ends. This CDR3 has 12 amino acids. The variable domain in full, completed from reference TRBV2 and TRBJ2-7, reads EPEVTQTPSHQVTQMGQEVILRCVPISNHLYFYWYRQILGQKVEFLVSFYNNEISEKSEIFDDQFSVERPDGSNFTLKIRSTKLEDSAMYFCASSEATAQQYFGPGTRLTVT.

This chain uses TRBV11-2 with TRBJ2-5, with D perhaps matching TRBD1 (5 bases). This CDR3 spans 16 amino acids. Deletions cut 4 bases from V and 0 bases from J, with 15 bases between. Germline CDR1 reads SGHAT; CDR2 reads FQNNGV. The CDR3 here is CASSSPWGRNQETQYF. CDR3 nucleotides: TGTGCCAGCAGCTCGCCATGGGGCCGGAACCAAGAGACCCAGTACTTC.